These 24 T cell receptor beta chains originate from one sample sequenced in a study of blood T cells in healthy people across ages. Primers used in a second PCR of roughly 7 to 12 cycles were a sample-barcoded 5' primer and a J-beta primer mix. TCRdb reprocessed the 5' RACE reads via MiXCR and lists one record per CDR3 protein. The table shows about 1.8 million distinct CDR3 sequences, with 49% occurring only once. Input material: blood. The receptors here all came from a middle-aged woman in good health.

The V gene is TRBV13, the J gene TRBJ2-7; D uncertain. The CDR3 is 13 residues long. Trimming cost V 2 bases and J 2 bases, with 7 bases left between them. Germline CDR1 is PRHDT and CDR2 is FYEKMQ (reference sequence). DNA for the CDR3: TGTGCCAGCAGCTTAAGGTCAGCCTACGAGCAGTACTTC. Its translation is CASSLRSAYEQYF.

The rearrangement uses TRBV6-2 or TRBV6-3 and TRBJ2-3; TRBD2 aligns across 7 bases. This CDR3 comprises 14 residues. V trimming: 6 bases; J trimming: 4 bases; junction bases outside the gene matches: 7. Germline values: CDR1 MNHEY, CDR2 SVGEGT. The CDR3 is CASRAGTMPDTQYF. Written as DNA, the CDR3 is TGTGCCAGCAGGGCCGGGACTATGCCAGATACGCAGTATTTT.

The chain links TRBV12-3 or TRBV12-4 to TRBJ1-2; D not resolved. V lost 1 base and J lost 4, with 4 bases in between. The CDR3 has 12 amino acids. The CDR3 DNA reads TGTGCCAGCAGTTTAGTACGCTATGGCTACACCTTC. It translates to CASSLVRYGYTF.

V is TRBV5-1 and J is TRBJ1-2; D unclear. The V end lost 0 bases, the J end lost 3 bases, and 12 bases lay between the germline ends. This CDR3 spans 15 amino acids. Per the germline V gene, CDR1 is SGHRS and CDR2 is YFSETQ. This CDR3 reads CASSLAGQAHYGYTF. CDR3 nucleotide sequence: TGCGCCAGCAGCTTGGCCGGTCAGGCGCACTATGGCTACACCTTC.

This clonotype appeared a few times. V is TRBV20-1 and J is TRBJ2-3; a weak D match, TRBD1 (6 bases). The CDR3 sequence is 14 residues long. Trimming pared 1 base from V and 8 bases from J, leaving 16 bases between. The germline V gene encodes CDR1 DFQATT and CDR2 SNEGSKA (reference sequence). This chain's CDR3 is CSARAGEFIGTQYF. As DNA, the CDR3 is TGCAGTGCTAGAGCAGGGGAATTCATCGGTACGCAGTATTTT.

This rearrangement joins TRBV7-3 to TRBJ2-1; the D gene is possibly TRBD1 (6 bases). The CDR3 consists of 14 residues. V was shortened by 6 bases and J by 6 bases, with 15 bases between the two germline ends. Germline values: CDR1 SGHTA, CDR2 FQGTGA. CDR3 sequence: CASSQQGRGNEQFF. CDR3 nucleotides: TGTGCCAGCAGTCAACAGGGTCGAGGCAATGAGCAGTTCTTC.

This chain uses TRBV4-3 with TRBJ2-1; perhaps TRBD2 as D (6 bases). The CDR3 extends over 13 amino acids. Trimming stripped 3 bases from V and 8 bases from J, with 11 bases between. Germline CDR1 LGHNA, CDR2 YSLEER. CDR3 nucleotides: TGCGCCAGCAGCCAGGAGGGGCGCCATGAGCAGTTCTTC. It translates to CASSQEGRHEQFF.

The CDR3 is CSATERRDTDTQYF. Written as DNA, the CDR3 is TGCAGTGCCACTGAGCGGAGGGATACAGATACGCAGTATTTT. The chain couples TRBV20-1 to TRBJ2-3, with D possibly matching TRBD2 (6 bases). CDR3 size: 14 residues. V lost 6 bases to trimming and J lost 3 bases, with 16 bases between them. Germline V gives CDR1 DFQATT, CDR2 SNEGSKA (reference sequence).

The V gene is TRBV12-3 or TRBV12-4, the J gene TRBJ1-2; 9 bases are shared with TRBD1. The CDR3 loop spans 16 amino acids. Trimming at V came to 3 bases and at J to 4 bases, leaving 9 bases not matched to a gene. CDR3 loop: CASSFVTGGYGYGYTF. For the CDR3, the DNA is TGTGCCAGCAGTTTCGTTACAGGGGGCTACGGCTATGGCTACACCTTC.

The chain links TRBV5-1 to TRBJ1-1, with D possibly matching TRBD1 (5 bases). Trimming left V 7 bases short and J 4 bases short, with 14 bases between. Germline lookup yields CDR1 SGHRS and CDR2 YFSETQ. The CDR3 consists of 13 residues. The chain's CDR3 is CASRTGGSTEAFF. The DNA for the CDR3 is TGCGCCAGCCGGACTGGGGGGAGCACTGAAGCTTTCTTT.

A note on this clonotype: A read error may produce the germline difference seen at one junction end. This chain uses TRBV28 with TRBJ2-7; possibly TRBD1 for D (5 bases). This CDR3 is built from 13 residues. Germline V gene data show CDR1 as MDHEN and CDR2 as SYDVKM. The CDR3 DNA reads TGTGCCACCACAGGTGGGAATTCCTACGAGCAGTACTTT. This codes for CATTGGNSYEQYF.

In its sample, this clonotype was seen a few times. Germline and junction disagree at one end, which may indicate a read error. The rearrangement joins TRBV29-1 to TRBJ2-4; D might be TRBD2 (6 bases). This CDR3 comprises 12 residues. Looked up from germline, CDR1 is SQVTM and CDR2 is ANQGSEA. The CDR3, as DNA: TGCAGCGTGGAAGGAAGCGCGGGAACTCAGTACTTC. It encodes CSVEGSAGTQYF. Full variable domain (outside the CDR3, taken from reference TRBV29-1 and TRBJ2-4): SAVISQKPSRDICQRGTSLTIQCQVDSQVTMMFWYRQQPGQSLTLIATANQGSEATYESGFVIDKFPISRPNLTFSTLTVSNMSPEDSSIYLCSVEGSAGTQYFGAGTRLSVL.

In DNA form, the CDR3 reads TGTGCCAGCAGTTACGAAGGCGTGGAATACAATGAGCAGTTCTTC. This sequence encodes CASSYEGVEYNEQFF. The genes are TRBV6-2 or TRBV6-3 and TRBJ2-1; D gene uncertain. The CDR3 consists of 15 residues. The ends were cut back, 2 bases at V and 4 bases at J, with 12 bases in the middle. Germline values: CDR1 MNHEY, CDR2 SVGEGT.

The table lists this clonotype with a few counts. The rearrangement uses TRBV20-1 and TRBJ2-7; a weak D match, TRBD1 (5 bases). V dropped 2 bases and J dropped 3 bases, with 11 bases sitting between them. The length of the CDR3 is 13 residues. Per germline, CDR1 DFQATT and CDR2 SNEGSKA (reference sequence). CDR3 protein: CSARTGGLYEQYF. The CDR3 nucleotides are TGCAGTGCTAGAACAGGTGGGCTCTACGAGCAGTACTTC.

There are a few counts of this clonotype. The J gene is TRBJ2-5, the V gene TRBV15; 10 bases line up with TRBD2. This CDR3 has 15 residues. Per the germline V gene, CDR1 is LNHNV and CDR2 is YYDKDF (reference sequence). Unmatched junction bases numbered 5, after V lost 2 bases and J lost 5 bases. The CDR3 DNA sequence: TGTGCCACCAGCAGATGGCTAGCGGGGGACGAGACCCAGTACTTC. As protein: CATSRWLAGDETQYF.

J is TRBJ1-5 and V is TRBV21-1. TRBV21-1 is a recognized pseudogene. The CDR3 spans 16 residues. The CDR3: CASSNWCSYSNQPQHF. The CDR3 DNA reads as TGTGCCAGCAGCAATTGGTGTAGCTATAGCAATCAGCCCCAGCATTTT.

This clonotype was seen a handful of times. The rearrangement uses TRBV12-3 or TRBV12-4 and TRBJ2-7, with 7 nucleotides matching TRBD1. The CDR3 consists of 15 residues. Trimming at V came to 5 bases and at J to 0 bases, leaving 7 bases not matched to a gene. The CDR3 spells CASSIWTGSSYEQYF. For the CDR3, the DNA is TGTGCCAGCAGTATCTGGACAGGTAGCTCCTACGAGCAGTACTTC.

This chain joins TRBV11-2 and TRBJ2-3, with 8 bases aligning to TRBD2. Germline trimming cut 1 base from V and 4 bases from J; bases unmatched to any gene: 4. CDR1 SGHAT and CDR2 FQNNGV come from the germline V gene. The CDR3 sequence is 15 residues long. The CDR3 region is CASSLAGLVPDTQYF. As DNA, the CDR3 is TGTGCCAGCAGCTTAGCGGGACTAGTACCAGATACGCAGTATTTT.

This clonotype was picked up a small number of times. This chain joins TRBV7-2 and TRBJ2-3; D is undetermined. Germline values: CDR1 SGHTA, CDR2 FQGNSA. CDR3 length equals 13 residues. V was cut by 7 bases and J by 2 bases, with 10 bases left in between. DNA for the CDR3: TGTGCCAGCACCATACAAACCACAGATACGCAGTATTTT. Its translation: CASTIQTTDTQYF.

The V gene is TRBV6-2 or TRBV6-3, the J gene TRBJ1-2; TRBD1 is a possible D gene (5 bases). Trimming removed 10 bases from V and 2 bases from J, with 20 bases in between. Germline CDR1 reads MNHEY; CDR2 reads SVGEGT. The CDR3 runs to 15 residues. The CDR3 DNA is TGTGCCACCAACACGCGAACAGGATCGAACTATGGCTACACCTTC. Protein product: CATNTRTGSNYGYTF.

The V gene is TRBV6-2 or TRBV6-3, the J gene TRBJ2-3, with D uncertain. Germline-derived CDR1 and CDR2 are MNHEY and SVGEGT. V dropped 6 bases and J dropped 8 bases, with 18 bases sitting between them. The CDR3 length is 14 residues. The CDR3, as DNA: TGTGCCAGCAGCTGGCCGCAGACCCGAGGTACGCAGTATTTT. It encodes CASSWPQTRGTQYF.

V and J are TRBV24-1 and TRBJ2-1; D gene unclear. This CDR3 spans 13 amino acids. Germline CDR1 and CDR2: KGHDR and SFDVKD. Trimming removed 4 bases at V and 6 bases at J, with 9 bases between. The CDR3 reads CATSEATSNEQFF. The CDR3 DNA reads TGTGCCACCAGTGAGGCTACTTCCAATGAGCAGTTCTTC.

CDR3 nucleotides: TGTGCCAGCAGTTATTGGCAGAGCTCCTACGAGCAGTACTTC. Amino acids: CASSYWQSSYEQYF. The V call is TRBV6-5, the J call TRBJ2-7; D gene uncertain. Germline loops: CDR1 MNHEY, CDR2 SVGAGI. The CDR3 sequence is 14 residues long. V dropped 3 bases and J dropped 0 bases, with 9 bases sitting between them.

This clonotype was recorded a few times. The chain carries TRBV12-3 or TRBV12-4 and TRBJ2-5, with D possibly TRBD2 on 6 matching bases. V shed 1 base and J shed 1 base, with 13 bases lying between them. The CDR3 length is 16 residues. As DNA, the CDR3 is TGTGCCAGCAGTTTAGTGTCAGGAGGGTTCCAAGAGACCCAGTACTTC. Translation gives CASSLVSGGFQETQYF.